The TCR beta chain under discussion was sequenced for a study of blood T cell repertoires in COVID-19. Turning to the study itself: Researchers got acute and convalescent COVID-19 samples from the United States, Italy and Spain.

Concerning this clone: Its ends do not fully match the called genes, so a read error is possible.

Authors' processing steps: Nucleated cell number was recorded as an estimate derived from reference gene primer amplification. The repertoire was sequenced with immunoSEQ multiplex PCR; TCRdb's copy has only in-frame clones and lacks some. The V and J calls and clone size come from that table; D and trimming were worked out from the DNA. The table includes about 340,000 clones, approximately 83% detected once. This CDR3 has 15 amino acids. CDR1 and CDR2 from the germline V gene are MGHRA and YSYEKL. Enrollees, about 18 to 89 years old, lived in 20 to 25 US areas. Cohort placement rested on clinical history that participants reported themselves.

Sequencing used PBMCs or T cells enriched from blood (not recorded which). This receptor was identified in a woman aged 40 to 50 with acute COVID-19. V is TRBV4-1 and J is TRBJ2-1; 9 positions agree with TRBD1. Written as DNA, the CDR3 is TGCGCCAGCAGCTCGGACAGGGGAGGTTACAATGAGCAATTCTTC. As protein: CASSSDRGGYNEQFF.